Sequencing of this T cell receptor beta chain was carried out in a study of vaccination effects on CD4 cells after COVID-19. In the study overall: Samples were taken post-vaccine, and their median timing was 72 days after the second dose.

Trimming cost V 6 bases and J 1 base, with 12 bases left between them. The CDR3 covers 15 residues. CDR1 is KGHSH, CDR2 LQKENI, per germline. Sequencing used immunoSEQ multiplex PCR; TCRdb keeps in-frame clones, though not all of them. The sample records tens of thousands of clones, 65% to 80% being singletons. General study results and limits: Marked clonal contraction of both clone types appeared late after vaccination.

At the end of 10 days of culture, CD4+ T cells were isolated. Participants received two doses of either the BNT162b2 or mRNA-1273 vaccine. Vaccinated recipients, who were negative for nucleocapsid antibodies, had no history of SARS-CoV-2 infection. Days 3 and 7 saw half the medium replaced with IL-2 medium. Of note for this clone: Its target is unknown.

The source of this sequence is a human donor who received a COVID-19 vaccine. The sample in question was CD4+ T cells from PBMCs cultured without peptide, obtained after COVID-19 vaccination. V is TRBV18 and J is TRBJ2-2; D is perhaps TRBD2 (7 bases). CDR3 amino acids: CASSGGGLNTGELFF. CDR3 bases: TGTGCCAGCTCCGGCGGGGGCCTGAACACCGGGGAGCTGTTTTTT.